This TCR beta chain was sequenced for a study of CD8 T cells in Susac syndrome. This CDR3 is 14 amino acids long. V lost 2 bases, J lost 0 bases, and 8 bases lay in between. Germline V gene data show CDR1 as SGHRS and CDR2 as YFSETQ. Random hexamers primed reverse transcription of about 0.5 to 1 ug RNA. TCRdb itself ran the immunoSEQ multiplex PCR reads through MiXCR, one entry per CDR3 protein. This sample has 150,000 to 200,000 distinct CDR3 sequences, with approximately 94% found just once. This chain links TRBV5-1 with TRBJ1-1; D is unresolved. Sequenced: CD4+ T cells from PBMCs. The clonotype originates from a human donor with multiple sclerosis. The CDR3, as DNA: TGCGCCAGCAGCTTAATTGGGGTGAACACTGAAGCTTTCTTT. Its protein product is CASSLIGVNTEAFF.